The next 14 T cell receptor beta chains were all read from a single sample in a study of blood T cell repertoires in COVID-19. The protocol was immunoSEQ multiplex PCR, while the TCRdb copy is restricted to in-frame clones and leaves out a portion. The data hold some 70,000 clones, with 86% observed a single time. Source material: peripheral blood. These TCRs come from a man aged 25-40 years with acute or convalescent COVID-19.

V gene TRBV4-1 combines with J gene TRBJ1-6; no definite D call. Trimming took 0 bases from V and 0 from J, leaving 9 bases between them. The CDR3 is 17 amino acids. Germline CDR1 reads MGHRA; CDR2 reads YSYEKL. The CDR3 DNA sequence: TGCGCCAGCAGCCAAGAAACGAGGAGCTCCTATAATTCACCCCTCCACTTT. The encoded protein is CASSQETRSSYNSPLHF.

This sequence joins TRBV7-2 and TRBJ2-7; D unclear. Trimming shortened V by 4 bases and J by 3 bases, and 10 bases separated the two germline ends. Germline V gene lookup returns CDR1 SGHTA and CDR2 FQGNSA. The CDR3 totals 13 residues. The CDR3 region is CASSSRTYYEQYF. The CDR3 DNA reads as TGTGCCAGCAGCTCCCGCACCTACTACGAGCAGTACTTC.

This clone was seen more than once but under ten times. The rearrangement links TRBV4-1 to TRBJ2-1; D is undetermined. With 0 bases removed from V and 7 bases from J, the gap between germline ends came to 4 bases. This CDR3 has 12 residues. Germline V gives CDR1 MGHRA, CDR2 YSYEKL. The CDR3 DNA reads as TGCGCCAGCAGCCAAGATCTGAATGAGCAGTTCTTC. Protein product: CASSQDLNEQFF.

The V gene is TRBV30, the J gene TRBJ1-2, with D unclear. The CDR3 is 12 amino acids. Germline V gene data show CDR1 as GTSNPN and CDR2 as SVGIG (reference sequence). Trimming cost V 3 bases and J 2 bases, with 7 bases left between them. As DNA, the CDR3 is TGTGCCTGGAGGGTCAGGAACTATGGCTACACCTTC. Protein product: CAWRVRNYGYTF. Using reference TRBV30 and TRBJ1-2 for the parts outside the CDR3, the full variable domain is SQTIHQWPATLVQPVGSPLSLECTVEGTSNPNLYWYRQAAGRGLQLLFYSVGIGQISSEVPQNLSASRPQDRQFILSSKKLLLSDSGFYLCAWRVRNYGYTFGSGTRLTVV.

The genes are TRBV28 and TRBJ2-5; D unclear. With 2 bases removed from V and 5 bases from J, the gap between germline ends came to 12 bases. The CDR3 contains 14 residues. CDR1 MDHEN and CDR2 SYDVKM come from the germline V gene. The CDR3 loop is CASSLATVPETQYF. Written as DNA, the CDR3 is TGTGCCAGCAGTTTAGCTACAGTCCCTGAGACCCAGTACTTC.

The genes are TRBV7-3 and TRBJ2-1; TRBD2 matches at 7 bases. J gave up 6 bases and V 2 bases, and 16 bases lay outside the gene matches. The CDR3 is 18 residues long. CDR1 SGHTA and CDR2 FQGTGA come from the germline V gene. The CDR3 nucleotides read TGTGCCAGCAGCTTATACCCCTTGGGGGAGGGCCGAGGCAATGAGCAGTTCTTC. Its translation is CASSLYPLGEGRGNEQFF. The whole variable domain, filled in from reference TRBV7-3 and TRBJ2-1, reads GAGVSQTPSNKVTEKGKYVELRCDPISGHTALYWYRQSLGQGPEFLIYFQGTGAADDSGLPNDRFFAVRPEGSVSTLKIQRTERGDSAVYLCASSLYPLGEGRGNEQFFGPGTRLTVL.

CDR3 in amino acids: CATMPRTAQETQYF. The CDR3 coding sequence is TGTGCCACTATGCCCCGGACAGCTCAAGAGACCCAGTACTTC. The chain carries TRBV28 and TRBJ2-5; maybe TRBD1 (6 bases). The CDR3 is 14 amino acids. Trimming removed 10 bases at V and 2 bases at J, with 17 bases between. Germline CDR1 reads MDHEN; CDR2 reads SYDVKM.

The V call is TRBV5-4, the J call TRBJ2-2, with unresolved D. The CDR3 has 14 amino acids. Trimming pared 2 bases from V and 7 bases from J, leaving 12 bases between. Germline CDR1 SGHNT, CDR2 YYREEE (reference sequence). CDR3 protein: CASSFGGVVGELFF. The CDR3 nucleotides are TGTGCCAGCAGCTTCGGCGGCGTGGTCGGGGAGCTGTTTTTT.

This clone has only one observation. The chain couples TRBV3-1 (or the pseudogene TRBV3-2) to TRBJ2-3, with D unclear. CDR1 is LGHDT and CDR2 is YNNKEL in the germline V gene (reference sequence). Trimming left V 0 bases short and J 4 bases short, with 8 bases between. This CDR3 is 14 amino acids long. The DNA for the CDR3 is TGTGCCAGCAGCCAAGAGGCTAGTGCAGATACGCAGTATTTT. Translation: CASSQEASADTQYF.

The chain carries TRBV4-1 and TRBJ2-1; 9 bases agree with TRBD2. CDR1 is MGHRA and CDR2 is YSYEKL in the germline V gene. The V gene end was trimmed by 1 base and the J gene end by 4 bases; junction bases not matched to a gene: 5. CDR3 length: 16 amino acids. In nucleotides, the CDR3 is TGCGCCAGCAGCCAAGTCCGACTAGCGGTTTACAATGAGCAGTTCTTC. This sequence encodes CASSQVRLAVYNEQFF.

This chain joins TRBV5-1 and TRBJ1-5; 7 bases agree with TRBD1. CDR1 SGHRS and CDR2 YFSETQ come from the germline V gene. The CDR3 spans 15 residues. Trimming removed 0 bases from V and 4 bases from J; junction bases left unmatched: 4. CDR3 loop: CASSLDGTVNQPQHF. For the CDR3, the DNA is TGCGCCAGCAGCTTGGACGGGACAGTTAATCAGCCCCAGCATTTT.

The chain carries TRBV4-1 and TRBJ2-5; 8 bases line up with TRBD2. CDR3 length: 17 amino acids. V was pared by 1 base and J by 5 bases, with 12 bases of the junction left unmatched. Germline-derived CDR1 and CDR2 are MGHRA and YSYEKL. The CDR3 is CASSQVTGRAGRETQYF. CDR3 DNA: TGCGCCAGCAGCCAAGTAACCGGGAGGGCCGGTCGGGAGACCCAGTACTTC.

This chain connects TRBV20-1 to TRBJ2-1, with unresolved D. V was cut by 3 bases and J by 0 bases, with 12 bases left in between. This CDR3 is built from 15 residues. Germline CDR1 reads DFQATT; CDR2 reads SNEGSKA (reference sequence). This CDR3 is CSASTRFSSYNEQFF. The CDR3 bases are TGCAGTGCTAGTACCCGCTTCAGCTCCTACAATGAGCAGTTCTTC.

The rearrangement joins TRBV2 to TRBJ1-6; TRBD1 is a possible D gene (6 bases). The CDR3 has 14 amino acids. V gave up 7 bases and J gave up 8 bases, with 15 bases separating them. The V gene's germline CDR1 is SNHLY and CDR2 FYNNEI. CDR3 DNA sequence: TGTGCCAGCACCGGGGGGCAGAGGGATTCACCCCTCCACTTT. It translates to CASTGGQRDSPLHF.